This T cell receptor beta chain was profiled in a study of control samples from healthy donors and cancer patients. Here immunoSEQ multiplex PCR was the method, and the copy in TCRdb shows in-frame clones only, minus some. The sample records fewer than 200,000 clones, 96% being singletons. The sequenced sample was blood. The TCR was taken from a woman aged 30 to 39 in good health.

The CDR3 region is CASSRDWKSSYNEQFF. CDR3 DNA sequence: TGTGCCAGCAGCCGGGACTGGAAGAGCTCCTACAATGAGCAGTTCTTC. The rearrangement joins TRBV5-6 to TRBJ2-1; tentative D call: TRBD2 (6 bases). The CDR3 sequence is 16 residues long. Germline V gene sequence: CDR1 SGHDT, CDR2 YYEEEE. V was pared by 4 bases and J by 0 bases, with 14 bases between.